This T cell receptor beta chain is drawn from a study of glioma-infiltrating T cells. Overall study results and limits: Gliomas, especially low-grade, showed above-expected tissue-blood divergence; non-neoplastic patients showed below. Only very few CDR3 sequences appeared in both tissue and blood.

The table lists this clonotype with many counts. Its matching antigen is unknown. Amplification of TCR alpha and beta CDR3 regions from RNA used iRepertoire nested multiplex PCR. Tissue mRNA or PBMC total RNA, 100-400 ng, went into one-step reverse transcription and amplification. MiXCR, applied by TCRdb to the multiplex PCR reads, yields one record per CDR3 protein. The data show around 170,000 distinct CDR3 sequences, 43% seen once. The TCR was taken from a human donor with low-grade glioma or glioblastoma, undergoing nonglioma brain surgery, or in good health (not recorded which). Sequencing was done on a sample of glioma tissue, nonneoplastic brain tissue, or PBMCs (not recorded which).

CDR3 loop: CASSQESGTLGGTLHF. CDR3 in DNA: TGTGCCAGCAGCCAAGAATCCGGGACTCTGGGGGGGACCCTCCACTTT. J is TRBJ1-6 and V is TRBV4-2; possible D gene TRBD1, 5 bases. Trimming shortened V by 0 bases and J by 14 bases, and 20 bases separated the two germline ends. The CDR3 runs to 16 residues. Germline CDR1 LGHNA, CDR2 YNFKEQ.